Sequencing of this T cell receptor beta chain was carried out in a study of T cell responses to AZD1222 COVID-19 vaccine. Assay used: immunoSEQ multiplex PCR; TCRdb lists only in-frame clones, some missing. The sample carries 150,000 to 200,000 clones, around 94% recorded once. Germline CDR1 is MNHEY and CDR2 is SVGEGT. The junction had 8 bases not matched to a gene; V was cut back by 5 bases and J by 3 bases. This CDR3 contains 15 residues. The TCR was taken from an adult who received the AZD1222 COVID-19 vaccine. This chain connects TRBV6-2 or TRBV6-3 to TRBJ2-7; 9 nucleotides align to TRBD1. The sequencing used peripheral blood, collected 28 days after the second AZD1222 dose. The CDR3 spells CASSLTGGAYYEQYF. The CDR3 DNA reads as TGTGCCAGCAGTCTAACAGGGGGCGCGTACTACGAGCAGTACTTC.